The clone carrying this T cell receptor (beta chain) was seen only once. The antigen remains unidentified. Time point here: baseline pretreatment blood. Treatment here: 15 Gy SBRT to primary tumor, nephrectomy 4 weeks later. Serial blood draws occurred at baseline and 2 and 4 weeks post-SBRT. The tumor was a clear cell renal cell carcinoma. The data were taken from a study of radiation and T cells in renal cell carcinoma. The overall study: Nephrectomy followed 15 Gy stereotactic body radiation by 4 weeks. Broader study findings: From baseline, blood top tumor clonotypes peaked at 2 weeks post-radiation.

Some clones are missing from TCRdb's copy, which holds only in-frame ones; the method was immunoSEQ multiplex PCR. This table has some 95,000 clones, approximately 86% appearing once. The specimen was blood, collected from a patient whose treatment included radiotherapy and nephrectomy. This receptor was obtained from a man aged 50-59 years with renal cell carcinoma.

CDR3 nucleotide sequence: TGTGCCTGGACCCACCGGGGCTCTTCCTACGAGCAGTACTTC. As protein: CAWTHRGSSYEQYF. The chain joins TRBV30 to TRBJ2-7; D is tentatively TRBD1 or TRBD2 (5 bases each). Trimming stripped 4 bases from V and 1 base from J, with 14 bases between. CDR1 and CDR2 from the germline V gene are GTSNPN and SVGIG (reference sequence). This CDR3 contains 14 residues.